This record concerns one T cell receptor (beta chain) sequence. Its antigen is undetermined. This CDR3 contains 18 residues. V lost 1 base and J lost 4; bases outside the gene matches: 11. Germline lookup yields CDR1 KGHSH and CDR2 LQKENI. Using immunoSEQ multiplex PCR, the repertoire was profiled, and TCRdb retains in-frame clones only, with some absent. The table includes 200,000 or so clones, about four fifths detected once. The data were obtained in a study of cytomegalovirus exposure and HLA in healthy donors. Study-wide results and caveats: Cytomegalovirus association was assigned to about 150 TCR beta chains. Clusters of TCRs from the first cohort tended to co-occur in the roughly 120 validation repertoires (as a later analysis found). It was reported that the classifier diagnosed cytomegalovirus status with high specificity and sensitivity in both the original and validation cohorts.

The chain recombines TRBV18 with TRBJ1-3; 9 bases align to TRBD1. The sample was PBMCs. This TCR derives from a man between 18 and 29 years old in good health and CMV-seropositive. The CDR3 region has the DNA TGTGCCAGCTCACCACTGGGGACAGGGAATGTAGCCGGAAACACCATATATTTT. This encodes CASSPLGTGNVAGNTIYF.